This T cell receptor beta chain comes out of a study of CD8+ T cells in alopecia areata. This clone was observed a few times. Sequencing used cDNA as its template, made by extracting RNA and reverse transcribing it. Assay: immunoSEQ multiplex PCR; the TCRdb copy retains only in-frame clones and omits some. The data hold roughly 130,000 clones, with roughly three fifths observed a single time. V was pared by 6 bases and J by 6 bases, with 14 bases between. The germline V gene has CDR1 SNHLY and CDR2 FYNNEI. The CDR3 totals 14 residues. The sample in question was CD4+ T cells sorted from blood, obtained at week 0. The sequence derives from a human donor with alopecia areata. The rearrangement joins TRBV2 to TRBJ2-2; maybe TRBD1 (5 bases). CDR3 nucleotide sequence: TGTGCCAGCAGGGAGACAGTATCCGCCGGGGAGCTGTTTTTT. Translating gives CASRETVSAGELFF.